Listed below are T cell receptor beta chains from one sample, sequenced in a study of OX40 agonist ivuxolimab in advanced cancers. Some clones are missing from TCRdb's copy, which holds only in-frame ones; the method was immunoSEQ multiplex PCR. The data hold roughly 63,000 clones, with around 83% observed a single time. This specimen was CD4+ or CD8+ T cells sorted from blood, taken in a trial of the OX40 agonist ivuxolimab. Source of these receptors: an adult with an advanced solid tumor such as melanoma, head and neck, liver or kidney cancer. The CDR3 runs from the conserved cysteine through the conserved F or W. The order of the fields is V gene, J gene, D gene, CDR3 length, clone size, CDR3 protein, CDR3 DNA. The D gene is left open where the match is weak. Some rows have no size entry. The others give once, few or many, or a class for an expanded clone.

TRBV7-8	TRBJ1-1	TRBD1	14	once	CASSSQGARTEAFF	TGTGCCAGCAGCTCACAGGGGGCGAGGACTGAAGCTTTCTTT
TRBV30	TRBJ1-6	NA	13	NA	CAWSRAGNSPLHF	TGTGCCTGGAGCAGGGCTGGTAATTCACCCCTCCACTTT
TRBV18	TRBJ2-3	TRBD1	16	NA	CASSPTGQGGTDTQYF	TGTGCCAGCTCACCCACGGGACAGGGAGGCACAGATACGCAGTATTTT
TRBV6-5	TRBJ1-2	TRBD1	11	once	CASSQQGAYTF	TGTGCCAGCAGTCAACAGGGGGCCTACACCTTC
TRBV7-3	TRBJ2-1	TRBD2	15	NA	CASSAPGGATNEQFF	TGTGCCAGCAGCGCTCCGGGAGGAGCGACGAATGAGCAGTTCTTC
TRBV4-1	TRBJ1-2	TRBD1	20	NA	CASSRHIRGTGGAFNYGYTF	TGCGCCAGCAGCCGACATATCAGAGGGACAGGGGGGGCCTTTAACTATGGCTACACCTTC
TRBV6-1	TRBJ2-7	NA	13	few	CASSLRDGYEQYF	TGTGCCAGCAGTCTCCGGGACGGCTACGAGCAGTACTTC
TRBV18	TRBJ1-2	NA	13	NA	CASSPKYNDGYTF	TGTGCCAGCTCACCCAAATACAATGACGGCTACACCTTC
TRBV2	TRBJ2-7	TRBD1	16	few	CASSGAWSDRDLKQYF	TGTGCCAGCAGTGGGGCTTGGTCGGACAGGGACCTGAAGCAGTACTTC
TRBV18	TRBJ2-3	NA	15	NA	CASTRTNGATDTQYF	TGTGCCAGCACTAGGACTAACGGGGCCACAGATACGCAGTATTTT
TRBV27	TRBJ2-1	NA	18	NA	CASSLYGRAGNSYNEQFF	TGTGCCAGCAGTTTATATGGCCGGGCAGGAAACTCCTACAATGAGCAGTTCTTC
TRBV7-8	TRBJ1-4	NA	16	NA	CASSSQTGATNEKLFF	TGTGCCAGCAGCAGCCAGACGGGTGCAACTAATGAAAAACTGTTTTTT
TRBV5-6	TRBJ2-1	TRBD2	15	NA	CASILRGGVDNEQFF	TGTGCCAGCATTCTACGGGGGGGCGTCGACAATGAGCAGTTCTTC
TRBV27	TRBJ2-3	TRBD2	16	NA	CASSTGLAGGGDTQYF	TGTGCCAGCAGTACTGGACTAGCGGGAGGGGGAGATACGCAGTATTTT
TRBV18	TRBJ1-5	NA	15	NA	CASSLQGRSNQPQHF	TGTGCCAGCTCACTCCAGGGGCGAAGCAATCAGCCCCAGCATTTT
TRBV11-2	TRBJ2-7	NA	15	NA	CASSPHQGGSYEQYF	TGTGCCAGCAGCCCCCACCAGGGGGGAAGCTACGAGCAGTACTTC
TRBV5-4	TRBJ2-3	NA	15	NA	CASSSRTAFTDTQYF	TGTGCCAGCAGCTCCAGGACAGCCTTCACAGATACGCAGTATTTT
TRBV6-5	TRBJ2-4	NA	14	NA	CASSSAGVRNIQYF	TGTGCCAGCAGTTCCGCCGGGGTCCGGAACATTCAGTACTTC
TRBV18	TRBJ1-2	TRBD1	13	NA	CASSPDRGVGYTF	TGTGCCAGCTCACCGGACAGGGGGGTTGGCTACACCTTC
TRBV29-1	TRBJ2-7	NA	14	NA	CSVGEGQHSYEQYF	TGCAGCGTTGGGGAGGGACAGCATTCCTACGAGCAGTACTTC
TRBV7-3	TRBJ1-6	NA	13	NA	CASSRRRGSPLHF	TGTGCCAGCAGCCGCCGGAGGGGATCACCCCTCCACTTT
TRBV5-1	TRBJ1-3	NA	15	NA	CASSLGHSSGNTIYF	TGCGCCAGCAGCCTCGGACACTCCTCTGGAAACACCATATATTTT
TRBV6-5	TRBJ1-3	NA	14	NA	CASIDGHSGNTIYF	TGTGCCAGCATTGACGGACACTCTGGAAACACCATATATTTT
TRBV19	TRBJ2-2	NA	15	NA	CASSIGQGSTGELFF	TGTGCCAGTAGTATAGGTCAGGGGTCGACCGGGGAGCTGTTTTTT
TRBV5-6	TRBJ1-1	NA	13	NA	CASSFARRNEAFF	TGTGCCAGCAGCTTCGCCCGACGGAATGAAGCTTTCTTT
TRBV10-1	TRBJ2-1	TRBD1	14	NA	CASSLSTGSNEQFF	TGCGCCAGCAGTTTATCGACAGGGTCCAATGAGCAGTTCTTC
TRBV18	TRBJ1-2	NA	14	NA	CASSQTDGVDGYTF	TGTGCCAGCTCACAAACGGACGGCGTCGATGGCTACACCTTC
TRBV7-9	TRBJ2-6	NA	16	NA	CASSQAWGVGANVLTF	TGTGCCAGCAGTCAAGCTTGGGGGGTCGGGGCCAACGTCCTGACTTTC
TRBV7-8	TRBJ2-1	NA	13	NA	CASSPGSRNEQFF	TGTGCCAGCAGCCCCGGTTCGAGGAATGAGCAGTTCTTC
TRBV2	TRBJ2-3	TRBD1	15	NA	CASSTGTGVTDTQYF	TGTGCCAGCAGTACCGGGACAGGGGTCACAGATACGCAGTATTTT
TRBV5-6	TRBJ2-3	TRBD2	15	NA	CASSFSGGAMDTQYF	TGTGCCAGCAGCTTCAGCGGGGGGGCCATGGATACGCAGTATTTT
TRBV6-1	TRBJ2-7	NA	12	NA	CASPHFSYEQYF	TGTGCCAGCCCTCATTTCTCCTACGAGCAGTACTTC
TRBV7-2	TRBJ1-5	NA	12	NA	CASSISNQPQHF	TGTGCCAGCAGCATATCTAACCAGCCCCAGCATTTT
TRBV19	TRBJ1-5	NA	17	NA	CASSNQGLGVGNQPQHF	TGTGCCAGTAGTAACCAGGGCCTAGGGGTAGGCAATCAGCCCCAGCATTTT
TRBV6-5	TRBJ1-1	NA	14	once	CASSYRPGDTEAFF	TGTGCCAGCAGTTACCGCCCGGGGGACACTGAAGCTTTCTTT
TRBV9	TRBJ1-2	NA	14	few	CASSVESGVGGYTF	TGTGCCAGCAGCGTAGAATCGGGGGTGGGTGGCTACACCTTC
TRBV6-6	TRBJ2-1	NA	14	once	CASRTPGGANEQFF	TGTGCCAGCAGGACCCCAGGGGGGGCGAATGAGCAGTTCTTC
TRBV4-1	TRBJ2-7	NA	14	NA	CASSHPRSSGEVNF	TGCGCCAGCAGCCATCCCCGGTCGTCGGGGGAAGTGAACTTC
TRBV4-1	TRBJ2-3	TRBD2	17	NA	CASSQARAGIATDTQYF	TGCGCCAGCAGCCAAGCAAGAGCGGGGATCGCCACAGATACGCAGTATTTT
TRBV10-2	TRBJ2-7	NA	16	NA	CASSESRGGAFYEQYF	TGCGCCAGCAGTGAGTCTAGGGGGGGGGCATTCTACGAGCAGTACTTC
TRBV7-7	TRBJ2-3	NA	13	NA	CASSLGGTDTQYF	TGTGCTAGCAGCTTAGGGGGAACAGATACGCAGTATTTT
TRBV7-3	TRBJ1-6	NA	13	NA	CASSLSANSPLHF	TGTGCCAGCAGCTTATCGGCGAATTCACCCCTCCACTTT
TRBV5-1	TRBJ2-5	NA	14	NA	CASSLGAGAETQYF	TGCGCCAGCAGCTTGGGGGCCGGGGCGGAGACCCAGTACTTC
TRBV18	TRBJ2-2	NA	13	NA	CASQDTYTGELFF	TGTGCCAGCCAGGACACTTACACCGGGGAGCTGTTTTTT
TRBV7-2	TRBJ2-1	TRBD2	14	NA	CASSTGGSYNEQFF	TGTGCCAGCAGCACGGGGGGCTCCTACAATGAGCAGTTCTTC
TRBV5-8	TRBJ1-4	NA	13	NA	CASSFMMGEKLFF	TGTGCCAGCAGCTTCATGATGGGGGAAAAACTGTTTTTT
TRBV5-4	TRBJ2-5	TRBD2	15	NA	CASSSPGLAPRAQYF	TGTGCCAGCAGCTCCCCGGGACTAGCCCCCCGGGCCCAGTACTTC
TRBV7-8	TRBJ2-7	NA	14	NA	CASSYAGSPGEQYF	TGTGCCAGCAGCTATGCCGGATCCCCTGGGGAGCAGTACTTC
TRBV7-9	TRBJ1-2	TRBD1	17	once	CASSLTGTGGERYGYTF	TGTGCCAGCAGCTTGACCGGGACAGGGGGTGAGAGGTATGGCTACACCTTC
TRBV11-2	TRBJ1-3	TRBD1	13	NA	CASSQGQRNTIYF	TGTGCCAGCAGCCAGGGACAGAGAAACACCATATATTTT
TRBV14	TRBJ2-5	NA	17	NA	CASSQPVRAGTQETQYF	TGTGCCAGCAGCCAACCCGTTAGGGCAGGGACCCAAGAGACCCAGTACTTC
TRBV27	TRBJ2-6	NA	20	NA	CASSSGGGYRWGSGANVLTF	TGTGCCAGCAGTTCAGGCGGTGGTTATCGATGGGGCTCTGGGGCCAACGTCCTGACTTTC
TRBV19	TRBJ1-5	NA	15	NA	CASSISRLGNQPQHF	TGTGCCAGTAGTATCTCCCGTTTGGGGAATCAGCCCCAGCATTTT
TRBV18	TRBJ1-1	NA	13	few	CASSPGANTEAFF	TGTGCCAGCTCACCAGGAGCCAACACTGAAGCTTTCTTT
TRBV6-1	TRBJ2-5	TRBD1	15	NA	CASRVQGARAETQYF	TGTGCCAGCAGAGTACAGGGGGCTAGGGCGGAGACCCAGTACTTC